A single T cell receptor (beta chain) is shown here with its context. Its antigen is still unknown. Profiling that covered TCR beta VDJ and CDR3 relied on genomic DNA as its template. TCRdb re-called the reads with MiXCR, one entry per CDR3 protein. Among 180,000 or so distinct CDR3 sequences, about three fifths were seen once, and the ten largest hold under 55%. The sample belongs to a study of CD8+CD57+ T cells in acquired aplastic anemia. Study information: The mean DNA yield obtained from sorted CD4+ and CD8+ cells came to 3.2 ug. General study points: Patients showed no significant difference from controls in CD8+ Simpson's diversity. Over 25 shared CD8+ CDR3s appeared highly expressed within patients' immunodominant clones.

The CDR3 runs to 16 residues. The V and J ends lost 5 bases and 8 bases, in that order; junction bases with no gene match: 12. Germline CDR1 SGHTA, CDR2 FQGNSA. All sequencing subjects had displayed CD8+CD57+ cell expansion on flow cytometry. Every patient presented with severe acquired aplastic anemia. Sequencing input: sorted CD4+, CD8+, or CD8+CD57+ T cells (not recorded which) from PBMCs. This receptor was taken from a human donor with aplastic anemia. The chain employs TRBV7-2 and TRBJ1-2, with TRBD1 matching 12 bases. The CDR3 loop reads CASSPQWDRGQVGYTF. The CDR3 DNA reads as TGTGCCAGCAGCCCCCAATGGGACAGGGGGCAGGTAGGCTACACCTTC.